This TCR beta chain was identified in a study of blood T cells in healthy people across ages. This CDR3 spans 13 amino acids. From germline, CDR1 is LGHNA and CDR2 YNFKEQ. V lost 6 bases and J lost 5, with 11 bases in between. The second PCR ran roughly 7 to 12 cycles with a sample-barcoded 5' primer and J-beta primers. TCRdb re-analysed the 5' RACE reads in MiXCR, keeping a single row per CDR3 protein. The repertoire has about 780,000 distinct CDR3 sequences, more than 35% of them found once; the top ten carry 15% to 20%. Sequenced: blood. This receptor was obtained from an elderly man in good health. V and J are TRBV4-2 and TRBJ2-1, with D possibly TRBD1 on 6 matching bases. Here the CDR3 reads CASRGAGHNEQFF. The CDR3 coding sequence is TGTGCCAGCAGGGGGGCAGGGCACAATGAGCAGTTCTTC.